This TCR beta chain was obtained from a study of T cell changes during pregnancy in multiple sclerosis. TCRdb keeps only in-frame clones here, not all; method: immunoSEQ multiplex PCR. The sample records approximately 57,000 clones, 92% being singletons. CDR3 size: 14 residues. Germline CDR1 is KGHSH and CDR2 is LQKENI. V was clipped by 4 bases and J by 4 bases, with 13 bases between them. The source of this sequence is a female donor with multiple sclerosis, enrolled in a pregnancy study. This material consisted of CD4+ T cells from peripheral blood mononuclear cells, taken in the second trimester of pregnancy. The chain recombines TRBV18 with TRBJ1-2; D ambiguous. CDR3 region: CASSLANTVYGYTF. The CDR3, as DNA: TGTGCCAGCTCACTCGCCAACACAGTCTATGGCTACACCTTC.